A single sample is the source of the 27 T cell receptor beta chains below, sequenced in a study of patients and donors after allogeneic stem cell transplantation. Using its own MiXCR run on the RT-PCR reads, TCRdb lists one record per CDR3 protein. The table records roughly 880,000 distinct CDR3 sequences, roughly 17% of them present only once. Material for sequencing was blood, either unsorted or a sorted T cell fraction (not recorded which). Every receptor here comes from a human donor who was either an allogeneic HSCT recipient or a stem cell or donor lymphocyte infusion donor (not recorded which). It is not recorded whose cells these are; they may come from a transplant donor.

The sample holds many counts of this clonotype. V is TRBV29-1 and J is TRBJ2-1; TRBD1 matches 7 bases. V lost 0 bases and J lost 4; bases outside the gene matches: 6. Germline V gene sequence: CDR1 SQVTM, CDR2 ANQGSEA. CDR3 size: 15 residues. This CDR3 is CSVEDSGQKYNEQFF. The CDR3 DNA reads as TGCAGCGTTGAAGATTCGGGACAGAAATACAATGAGCAGTTCTTC.

This chain connects TRBV7-2 to TRBJ1-5, with TRBD1 identical over 10 bases. The CDR3 sequence is 14 residues long. V lost 3 bases and J lost 8; bases outside the gene matches: 4. CDR1 and CDR2 (germline): SGHTA, FQGNSA. The chain's CDR3 is CASSLGQGSEPQHF. The CDR3 bases are TGTGCCAGCAGCTTGGGACAGGGGAGTGAGCCCCAGCATTTT.

This clonotype was seen at least ten times. V is TRBV6-5 and J is TRBJ2-5; tentatively, D is TRBD2 (6 bases). This CDR3 spans 14 amino acids. V was cut by 3 bases and J by 5 bases, with 13 bases left in between. Germline V CDR1 and CDR2: MNHEY, SVGAGI. The CDR3 sequence is CASSYYTEGETQYF. CDR3 sequence (DNA): TGTGCCAGCAGTTATTACACGGAGGGGGAGACCCAGTACTTC.

This clonotype showed up just a few times. The chain is built from TRBV28 and TRBJ2-7; 7 positions agree with TRBD1. Losses at the gene ends were 5 bases for V and 7 bases for J; bases not matched to a gene: 11. The CDR3 is 14 residues long. Germline V gives CDR1 MDHEN, CDR2 SYDVKM. The DNA for the CDR3 is TGTGCCAGCAGTGATACGACAGGGCAGGCGGAGCAGTACTTC. It is translated as CASSDTTGQAEQYF.

J is TRBJ1-6 and V is TRBV20-1; unclear D gene. V lost 0 bases and J 10 bases, leaving 19 bases between the germline ends. Germline loops: CDR1 DFQATT, CDR2 SNEGSKA (reference sequence). This CDR3 spans 16 amino acids. The CDR3: CSARENQRTFGSPLHF. The CDR3 coding sequence is TGCAGTGCTAGAGAAAACCAGAGGACGTTCGGCTCACCCCTCCACTTT.

This clonotype showed up just a few times. The rearrangement uses TRBV24-1 and TRBJ2-5; no reliable D call. The CDR3 runs to 15 residues. V was pared by 4 bases and J by 2 bases, with 13 bases between. Germline V gene lookup returns CDR1 KGHDR and CDR2 SFDVKD. CDR3 sequence reads: CATSDSGRWQETQYF. CDR3 in DNA: TGTGCCACCAGTGACTCTGGCAGGTGGCAAGAGACCCAGTACTTC.

This clonotype was recorded once. The V and J genes are TRBV9 and TRBJ2-2, with TRBD2 as a possible D gene (7 bases). The germline gives CDR1 SGDLS, CDR2 YYNGEE. The CDR3 contains 16 residues. Trimming removed 6 bases at V and 10 bases at J, with 25 bases between. The CDR3 coding sequence is TGTGCCAGCACCCTGGGGGCGGGGGTTATCTCCGAGGAGCTGTTTTTT. As protein: CASTLGAGVISEELFF.

This clonotype came up a few times. The chain employs TRBV24-1 and TRBJ1-5; no clear D. Deletions cut 1 base from V and 6 bases from J, with 9 bases between. Germline CDR1 reads KGHDR; CDR2 reads SFDVKD. This CDR3 is built from 14 residues. The CDR3 loop is CATSDFGQTQPQHF. CDR3 in DNA: TGTGCCACCAGTGATTTCGGCCAAACTCAGCCCCAGCATTTT.

This clonotype has just a few counts. The V call is TRBV3-1, the J call TRBJ2-7, with a weak D call TRBD1 (6 bases). CDR3 size: 14 residues. Germline V lookup: CDR1 LGHDT, CDR2 YNNKEL (reference sequence). Trimming took off 4 bases at V and 6 bases at J, with 16 bases between the two ends. This chain's CDR3 is CASSPRDTAGEQYF. The CDR3 DNA follows: TGTGCCAGCAGCCCTCGGGACACTGCTGGCGAGCAGTACTTC.

This clonotype came up many times. CDR3 region: CATSDHAADTQYF. The DNA for the CDR3 is TGTGCCACCAGTGACCACGCCGCAGATACGCAGTATTTT. This chain uses TRBV24-1 with TRBJ2-3; D gene ambiguous. The V and J ends lost 4 bases and 4 bases respectively, with 8 bases between them. The CDR3 is made up of 13 amino acids. Germline CDR1 KGHDR, CDR2 SFDVKD.

This clonotype showed up just a few times. This sequence joins TRBV3-1 and TRBJ1-2; D gene uncertain. Germline CDR1 reads LGHDT; CDR2 reads YNNKEL (reference sequence). Trimming pared 4 bases from V and 4 bases from J, leaving 16 bases between. There are 15 residues in the CDR3. This CDR3 is CASSPRLGRSYGYTF. The CDR3 DNA is TGTGCCAGCAGCCCGAGGCTAGGGAGGAGCTATGGCTACACCTTC.

The chain is built from TRBV7-8 and TRBJ2-1, with 11 positions matching TRBD2. V shed 3 bases and J 10 bases; nucleotides not matched to a gene: 14. CDR3 length: 17 amino acids. Per germline, CDR1 SGHVS and CDR2 FQNEAQ. The CDR3 spells CASSLLAGGRHHAEQFF. CDR3 sequence (DNA): TGTGCCAGCAGCTTGCTAGCGGGGGGACGACACCACGCCGAGCAGTTCTTC.

The chain is built from TRBV5-1 and TRBJ1-2; D is ambiguous. Germline loops: CDR1 SGHRS, CDR2 YFSETQ. The CDR3 loop spans 13 amino acids. Trimming removed 0 bases at V and 5 bases at J, with 8 bases between. The CDR3 region is CASSLERAYGYTF. As DNA, the CDR3 is TGCGCCAGCAGCTTGGAAAGGGCGTATGGCTACACCTTC. The whole variable domain, remainder taken from reference TRBV5-1 and TRBJ1-2, is KAGVTQTPRYLIKTRGQQVTLSCSPISGHRSVSWYQQTPGQGLQFLFEYFSETQRNKGNFPGRFSGRQFSNSRSEMNVSTLELGDSALYLCASSLERAYGYTFGSGTRLTVV.

This clonotype was counted only a few times. The chain combines TRBV7-6 with TRBJ2-5; D remains unclear. Germline V gene sequence: CDR1 SGHVS, CDR2 FNYEAQ. V was shortened by 5 bases and J by 3 bases, with 7 bases between the two germline ends. CDR3 length: 12 amino acids. The CDR3 spells CASSGSKETQYF. In DNA form, the CDR3 reads TGTGCCAGCAGCGGTAGCAAAGAGACCCAGTACTTC.

The chain uses TRBV7-8 and TRBJ2-7; D is uncertain. Per the germline V gene, CDR1 is SGHVS and CDR2 is FQNEAQ. V was trimmed by 0 bases and J by 2 bases, leaving 8 bases between them. The CDR3 has 14 residues. CDR3 sequence: CASSLALTTYEQYF. As DNA, the CDR3 is TGTGCCAGCAGCTTAGCGCTGACAACCTACGAGCAGTACTTC.

This chain uses TRBV4-2 with TRBJ2-7; 10 bases align to TRBD2. V trimming: 0 bases; J trimming: 4 bases; junction bases outside the gene matches: 6. The germline CDR1 and CDR2 sequences are LGHNA and YNFKEQ. This CDR3 has 16 residues. CDR3 in DNA: TGTGCCAGCAGCCAAGAACTGGGGACTAGCGTATACGAGCAGTACTTC. Translation gives CASSQELGTSVYEQYF.

V usage is TRBV9 and J usage is TRBJ2-5; TRBD2 matches 10 bases. The CDR3 covers 16 residues. Trimming at V came to 1 base and at J to 3 bases, leaving 6 bases not matched to a gene. Germline V gives CDR1 SGDLS, CDR2 YYNGEE. In DNA form, the CDR3 reads TGTGCCAGCAGCGTACTAGCGGGGGAGAGAAAAGAGACCCAGTACTTC. Its translation: CASSVLAGERKETQYF. Full variable domain (remainder filled in from reference TRBV9 and TRBJ2-5): DSGVTQTPKHLITATGQRVTLRCSPRSGDLSVYWYQQSLDQGLQFLIQYYNGEERAKGNILERFSAQQFPDLHSELNLSSLELGDSALYFCASSVLAGERKETQYFGPGTRLLVL.

This clonotype was observed a handful of times. V gene TRBV5-1 combines with J gene TRBJ2-5; D remains ambiguous. Germline CDR1 and CDR2: SGHRS and YFSETQ. The germline V and J ends were trimmed by 2 bases and 5 bases, with 7 bases remaining between them. The CDR3 sequence is 12 residues long. The CDR3 here is CASSLRWETQYF. In DNA form, the CDR3 reads TGCGCCAGCAGCTTACGGTGGGAGACCCAGTACTTC.

The CDR3 region has the DNA TGTGCCTGTAAGGACAGAGGAAATTCACCCCTCCACTTT. Residues: CACKDRGNSPLHF. The chain links TRBV2 to TRBJ1-6; tentative D call: TRBD1 (6 bases). CDR1 and CDR2 from the germline V gene are SNHLY and FYNNEI. The length of the CDR3 is 13 residues. Trimming pared 11 bases from V and 7 bases from J, leaving 15 bases between.

The V gene is TRBV19, the J gene TRBJ1-1; D gene ambiguous. V was trimmed by 4 bases and J by 1 base, leaving 10 bases between them. This CDR3 spans 14 amino acids. Germline V gene data show CDR1 as LNHDA and CDR2 as SQIVND (reference sequence). The CDR3 DNA sequence: TGTGCCAGTAGTAAAGGACGGGGGAACACTGAAGCTTTCTTT. It is translated as CASSKGRGNTEAFF. The complete variable domain, with remaining parts taken from reference TRBV19 and TRBJ1-1, reads DGGITQSPKYLFRKEGQNVTLSCEQNLNHDAMYWYRQDPGQGLRLIYYSQIVNDFQKGDIAEGYSVSREKKESFPLTVTSAQKNPTAFYLCASSKGRGNTEAFFGQGTRLTVV.

This clonotype has a handful of counts. J is TRBJ2-5 and V is TRBV27; D is possibly TRBD1 (5 bases). Trimming took 5 bases from V and 3 from J, leaving 16 bases between them. The germline gives CDR1 MNHEY, CDR2 SMNVEV (reference sequence). The CDR3 has 15 residues. Here the CDR3 DNA reads TGTGCCAGCAGTCCCCCCCCAGGGTTCAAAGAGACCCAGTACTTC. It is translated as CASSPPPGFKETQYF.

The chain couples TRBV5-1 to TRBJ1-1, with TRBD1 identical over 11 bases. This CDR3 has 16 residues. Trimming at V came to 1 base and at J to 2 bases, leaving 4 bases not matched to a gene. CDR1 is SGHRS, CDR2 YFSETQ, per germline. CDR3 DNA: TGCGCCAGCAGCTTGAGAGGACAGGGGGCTAACACTGAAGCTTTCTTT. Translation gives CASSLRGQGANTEAFF.

This chain uses TRBV7-9 with TRBJ1-5, with D possibly TRBD1 on 6 matching bases. Germline CDR1 SEHNR, CDR2 FQNEAQ (reference sequence). Trimming cost V 5 bases and J 3 bases, with 20 bases left between them. CDR3 length: 17 amino acids. DNA of the CDR3: TGTGCCAGCAGCCCCGATGGGGGGGGGCTGATCAATCAGCCCCAGCATTTT. The encoded protein is CASSPDGGGLINQPQHF.

This clonotype occurred a few times. The chain recombines TRBV4-1 with TRBJ2-5; D tentatively reads TRBD1 or TRBD2 (6 bases each). The ends were cut back, 2 bases at V and 3 bases at J, with 13 bases in the middle. Germline assignment: CDR1 MGHRA and CDR2 YSYEKL. This CDR3 has 15 residues. CDR3 coding DNA: TGCGCCAGCAGCCAAACAGGGACTGTCAAAGAGACCCAGTACTTC. Its translation: CASSQTGTVKETQYF.

The CDR3 DNA is TGTGCCAGCAGCATCGGACAGGGCAGAGATACGCAGTATTTT. It yields the protein CASSIGQGRDTQYF. The gene calls are TRBV5-4 and TRBJ2-3, with TRBD1 matching 8 bases. CDR3 length equals 14 residues. J lost 5 bases, V lost 4 bases, and 6 bases had no gene match. Germline CDR1 and CDR2: SGHNT and YYREEE (reference sequence).

The rearrangement links TRBV20-1 to TRBJ2-7; the D is unclear. The CDR3 totals 14 residues. V lost 2 bases and J lost 0, with 11 bases in between. Germline lookup yields CDR1 DFQATT and CDR2 SNEGSKA (reference sequence). CDR3 region: CSARWHSSSYEQYF. For the CDR3, the DNA is TGCAGTGCTAGATGGCACTCTTCCTCCTACGAGCAGTACTTC.

This clonotype was counted a few times. V and J are TRBV24-1 and TRBJ2-2, with unresolved D. The V gene's germline CDR1 is KGHDR and CDR2 SFDVKD. The CDR3 extends over 13 amino acids. V dropped 3 bases and J dropped 6 bases, with 7 bases sitting between them. CDR3 sequence (DNA): TGTGCCACCAGTGATATAGAATCCGGGGAGCTGTTTTTT. Its protein product is CATSDIESGELFF.